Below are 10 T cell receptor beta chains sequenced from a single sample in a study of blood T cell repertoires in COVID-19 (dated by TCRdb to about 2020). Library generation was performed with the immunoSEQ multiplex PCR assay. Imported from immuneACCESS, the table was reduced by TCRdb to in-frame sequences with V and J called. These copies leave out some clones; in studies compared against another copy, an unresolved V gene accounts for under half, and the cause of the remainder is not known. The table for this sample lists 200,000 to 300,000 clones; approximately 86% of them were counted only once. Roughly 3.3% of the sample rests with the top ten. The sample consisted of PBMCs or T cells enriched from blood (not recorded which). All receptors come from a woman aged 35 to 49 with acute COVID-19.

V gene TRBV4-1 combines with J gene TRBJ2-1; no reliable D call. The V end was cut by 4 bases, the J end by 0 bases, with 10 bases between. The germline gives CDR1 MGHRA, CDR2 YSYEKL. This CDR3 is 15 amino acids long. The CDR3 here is CASSRPSGSYNEQFF. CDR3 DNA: TGCGCCAGCAGCCGCCCCTCCGGCTCCTACAATGAGCAGTTCTTC.

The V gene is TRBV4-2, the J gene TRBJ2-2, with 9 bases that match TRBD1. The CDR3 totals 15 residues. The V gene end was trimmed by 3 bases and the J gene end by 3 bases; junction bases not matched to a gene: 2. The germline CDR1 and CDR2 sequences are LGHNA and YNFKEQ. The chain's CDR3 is CASSHGTGYTGELFF. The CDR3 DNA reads TGTGCCAGCAGCCACGGGACAGGGTACACCGGGGAGCTGTTTTTT.

The chain's CDR3 is CASSSGRATDTQYF. CDR3 coding DNA: TGTGCCAGCAGCAGCGGGAGGGCCACAGATACGCAGTATTTT. This chain joins TRBV3-1 (or the pseudogene TRBV3-2) and TRBJ2-3, with TRBD2 matching 10 bases. This CDR3 has 14 amino acids. J gave up 2 bases and V 5 bases, and 1 base lay outside the gene matches. Germline V gives CDR1 LGHDT, CDR2 YNNKEL (reference sequence).

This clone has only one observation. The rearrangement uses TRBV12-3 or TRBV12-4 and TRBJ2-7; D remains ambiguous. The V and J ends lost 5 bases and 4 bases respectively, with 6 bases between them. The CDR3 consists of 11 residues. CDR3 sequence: CASSQLYEQYF. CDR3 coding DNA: TGTGCCAGCAGTCAACTTTACGAGCAGTACTTC.

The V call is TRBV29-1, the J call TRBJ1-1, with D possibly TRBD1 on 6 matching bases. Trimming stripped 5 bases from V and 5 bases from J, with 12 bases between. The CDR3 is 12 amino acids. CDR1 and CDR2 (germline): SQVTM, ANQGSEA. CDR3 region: CSVYQGRTEAFF. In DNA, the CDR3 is TGCAGCGTTTACCAGGGGAGAACTGAAGCTTTCTTT.

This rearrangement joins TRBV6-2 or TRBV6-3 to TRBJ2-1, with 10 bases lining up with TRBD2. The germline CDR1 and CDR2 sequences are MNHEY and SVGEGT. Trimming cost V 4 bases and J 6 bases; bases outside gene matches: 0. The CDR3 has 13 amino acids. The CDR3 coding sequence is TGTGCCAGCAGTTCTAGCGGGAGCAATGAGCAGTTCTTC. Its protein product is CASSSSGSNEQFF.

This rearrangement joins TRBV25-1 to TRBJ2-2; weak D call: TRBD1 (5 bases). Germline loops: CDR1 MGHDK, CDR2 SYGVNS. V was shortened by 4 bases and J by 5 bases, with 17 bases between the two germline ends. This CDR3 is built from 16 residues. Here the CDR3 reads CASSGSGHGKTGELFF. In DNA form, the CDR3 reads TGTGCCAGCAGTGGGTCAGGGCATGGGAAAACCGGGGAGCTGTTTTTT.

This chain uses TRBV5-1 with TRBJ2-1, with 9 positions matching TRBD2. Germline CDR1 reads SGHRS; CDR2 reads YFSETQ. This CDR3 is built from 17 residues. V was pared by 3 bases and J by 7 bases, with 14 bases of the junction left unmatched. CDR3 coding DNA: TGCGCCAGCAGCTCCCCCCCAAATAGCGGGAGAGGGAATGAGCAGTTCTTC. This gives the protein CASSSPPNSGRGNEQFF.

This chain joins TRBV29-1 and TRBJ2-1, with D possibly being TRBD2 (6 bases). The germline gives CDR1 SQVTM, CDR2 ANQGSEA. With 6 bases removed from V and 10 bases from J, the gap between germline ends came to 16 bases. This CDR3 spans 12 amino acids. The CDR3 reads CSVTMSGLEQFF. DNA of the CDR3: TGCAGCGTAACTATGAGCGGGTTGGAGCAGTTCTTC.

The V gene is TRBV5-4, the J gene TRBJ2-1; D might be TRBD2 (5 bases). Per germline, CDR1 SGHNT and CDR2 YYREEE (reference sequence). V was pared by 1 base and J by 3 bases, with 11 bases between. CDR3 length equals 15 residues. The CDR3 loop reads CASSLRRDRYNEQFF. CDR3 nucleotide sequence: TGTGCCAGCAGCTTGCGTCGGGATCGCTACAATGAGCAGTTCTTC.